The TCR beta chain described here comes from a study of long-term antiretroviral therapy in people with HIV (dated by TCRdb to between 2021 and 2023). As for the study more broadly: The earliest samples were collected approximately a decade before the 2015 WHO recommendation for immediate ART, a period when ART was typically delayed until CD4 counts fell. The cohort contributed 150 to 200 cryopreserved PBMC samples from a few dozen adults with confirmed HIV infection, collected serially over a mean of around 6 years (range 1-12). Whether ART initiation and durable HIV suppression were associated with changes in peripheral blood TRB repertoire composition and diversity was tested in a retrospective serial study. Among the approximately 30 participants with HIV, more than ten were female. No cross-contamination during QIAcube processing was seen in test extractions of a monoclonal T-cell line run alongside 33 polyclonal samples. Beyond this particular receptor, the publication reports: Expanded TRB clones identified before ART initiation dominated the repertoire at all time points, although this dominance fluctuated and declined in many PLHIV after ART. Because PBMC availability was limited, only the TCR beta chain was sequenced, with no alpha chain pairing. The samples were dated from about 2004 to 2018, and the ART regimens that were used may be less effective than current ART regimens. Compared with controls, HIV repertoires had narrower CDR3 length ranges, and the network structure pointed to an antigen-experienced repertoire that shifted only slightly toward naive after ART. A significant increase in TRB diversity was found to be associated with ART initiation, although TRB diversity was observed to remain significantly below that of transplant donor controls even after long-term ART. Because pre-ART samples had limited cell numbers, unsorted PBMC were profiled rather than sorted CD4+ and CD8+ T cells. Inferences about post-ART repertoire changes are limited because no data were available on ART adherence, viral resistance or therapy changes.

Turning to this clone: Its antigen is currently not known. No base quality values were provided; no much bigger clone lies one nucleotide off.

Taken from cysteine to phenylalanine, the CDR3 has 15 residues. Only the CDR3 DNA stays, 45 bases, in frame from base 1. CDR1 and CDR2, looked up from the germline V gene (reference sequence), are WNHNN and SYGVQD. The V and J ends are trimmed by 6 bases and 4 bases, leaving 16 bases between them. Inclusion was restricted to participants for whom at least one PBMC sample before ART initiation and at least two post-ART samples were available. Treatment was received in the United States of America by all participants with HIV. Cryopreserved samples of about 0.95-11 million PBMC were thawed and washed before DNA extraction. At the time of the earliest PBMC sample, participants with HIV were aged between about 20 and 54 years. PBMC samples from each participant spanned 1-4 timepoints before ART initiation and 2-8 timepoints after ART initiation, with a median of 7 samples. For every participant, serial HIV viral load, CD4+ T-cell count, ART history and demographic data were obtained. Genomic DNA was extracted from unsorted PBMC with a Qiagen kit on a QIAcube, with processing performed in batches of 12 samples.

Sequencing of the TRB variable region was done with the immunoSEQ hsTCRB v3.0 assay at survey level resolution. TRB sequencing targeted a depth of about 40,000-50,000 T-cell genomes per sample. Pooled TRB libraries were sequenced on an Illumina MiSeq with a v3 150-cycle kit. Processing in the source paper ran as follows. Repertoire analysis was performed in R inside a reproducible Nextflow workflow that covered QC, data transformation and analysis. LymphoSeq2, an R package for exploring AIRR-Seq data, was used to implement the custom analyses. After excluding a few samples that yielded fewer than 5000 total TRB sequences, approximately 170 HIV repertoires remained for analysis. Among the roughly 190 retained HIV repertoires, approximately 57 were collected before ART initiation and approximately 130 were collected after ART initiation. Each repertoire was downsampled to 5000 TRB nucleotide sequences, and summary statistics were averaged across 100 downsampling iterations. The analysis kept only TRB sequences whose CDR3 regions were at least seven amino acids long. Diversity was measured with a Shannon entropy-derived clonality score and the Gini coefficient. Repertoire networks linked the top 5000 CDR3 amino acid sequences whenever two sequences differed by an edit distance of one. For TRB CDR3 amino acid sequences, GLIPH2 was used to predict antigen specificity groups and MHC restriction. To flag known CMV, EBV, HIV or tissue antigen associations, CDR3 amino acid sequences were matched against VDJdb and McPAS-TCR. Pre-ART, post-ART and control groups were compared with Wilcoxon signed-rank tests and Holm-Bonferroni correction. The table was pulled from immuneACCESS by TCRdb, which kept in-frame rearrangements only. Such tables lose some clones; where checked, under half of the loss comes from unresolved V genes, and the rest has no known cause. The V and J calls and clone size are taken from that table; D and trimming were inferred from the DNA. Here the sample has about 16,000 clones; around 89% occur a single time. The ten biggest clones cover 12% of the sample.

The sequence is built from TRBV10-1 and TRBJ2-1; matching of 7 bases hints at TRBD1 as the D gene. The source was unsorted PBMCs, collected 0.7 years before starting antiretroviral therapy. This TCR came from a man aged 50 to 60 with HIV. At the DNA level, the sequence is TGCGCCAGCAGAGTCGACAGGGCGGGGTACAATGAGCAGTTCTTC. Translated, it reads CASRVDRAGYNEQFF.